This T cell receptor beta chain appears in the sequencing data of a study of blood T cell repertoires in COVID-19. The overall study: In Cohort 3, a recovered donor had either two negative PCRs, clearance, or symptom resolution. There were acute and convalescent COVID-19 samples, and they came from the United States, Italy and Spain.

The germline gives CDR1 SEHNR, CDR2 FQNEAQ (reference sequence). CDR3 length: 18 residues. Trimming removed 4 bases from V and 1 base from J; junction bases left unmatched: 15. As handled by the study authors: Estimates of nucleated cell counts were drawn from the amplification of reference gene primers. The protocol was immunoSEQ multiplex PCR, while the TCRdb copy is restricted to in-frame clones and leaves out a portion. V and J calls and clone size come straight from that table; D and trimming were deduced from the DNA. Of approximately 210,000 clones listed, 87% are singletons. This TCR was sampled from a man aged 25 to 45 in a cohort exposed to, infected with or recovered from COVID-19 (not recorded which). Sequencing was carried out using PBMCs or T cells enriched from blood (not recorded which). J is TRBJ2-5 and V is TRBV7-9; TRBD1 agrees at 7 bases. The CDR3 nucleotides read TGTGCCAGCAGCTCCACTTTATGGACAGGAATAATCCAAGAGACCCAGTACTTC. Its protein is CASSSTLWTGIIQETQYF.